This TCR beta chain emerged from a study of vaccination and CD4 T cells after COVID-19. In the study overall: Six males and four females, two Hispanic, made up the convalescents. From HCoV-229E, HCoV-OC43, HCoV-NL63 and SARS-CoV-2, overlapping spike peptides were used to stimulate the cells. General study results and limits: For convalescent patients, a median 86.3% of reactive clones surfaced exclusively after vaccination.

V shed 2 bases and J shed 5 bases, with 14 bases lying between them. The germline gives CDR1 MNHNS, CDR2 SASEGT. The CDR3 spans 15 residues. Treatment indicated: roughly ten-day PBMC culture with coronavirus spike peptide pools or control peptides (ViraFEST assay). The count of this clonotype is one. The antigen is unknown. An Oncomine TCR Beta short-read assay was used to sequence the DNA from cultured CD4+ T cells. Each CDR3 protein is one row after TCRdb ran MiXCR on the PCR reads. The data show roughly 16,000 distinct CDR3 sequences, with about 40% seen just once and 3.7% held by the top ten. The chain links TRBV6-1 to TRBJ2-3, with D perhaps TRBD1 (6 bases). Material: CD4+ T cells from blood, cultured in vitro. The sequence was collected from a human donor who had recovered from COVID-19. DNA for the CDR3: TGTGCCAGCAGTGAATCGCTTGGGGGCGGAGATACGCAGTATTTT. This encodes CASSESLGGGDTQYF.